This paragraph covers one T cell receptor (beta chain) sequence. Using immunoSEQ multiplex PCR, the repertoire was profiled, and TCRdb retains in-frame clones only, with some absent. The data contain under 500,000 clones, roughly 85% of them singletons. The sample comes from a study of blood T cell repertoires in COVID-19. Across the study: In each case, the material was cDNA or gDNA derived from T cells, B-cell-depleted T cells, or PBMCs.

V was clipped by 4 bases and J by 5 bases; unmatched bases: 3. This CDR3 contains 15 residues. CDR1 SGHVS and CDR2 FQNEAQ come from the germline V gene. V and J are TRBV7-8 and TRBJ2-2, with 11 bases fitting TRBD2. This TCR came from a woman aged 18-29 years with acute COVID-19. Input material: PBMCs or T cells enriched from blood (not recorded which). CDR3 DNA sequence: TGTGCCAGCAGCTCGTCTAGCGGGAGGACCGGGGAGCTGTTTTTT. Translation: CASSSSSGRTGELFF.